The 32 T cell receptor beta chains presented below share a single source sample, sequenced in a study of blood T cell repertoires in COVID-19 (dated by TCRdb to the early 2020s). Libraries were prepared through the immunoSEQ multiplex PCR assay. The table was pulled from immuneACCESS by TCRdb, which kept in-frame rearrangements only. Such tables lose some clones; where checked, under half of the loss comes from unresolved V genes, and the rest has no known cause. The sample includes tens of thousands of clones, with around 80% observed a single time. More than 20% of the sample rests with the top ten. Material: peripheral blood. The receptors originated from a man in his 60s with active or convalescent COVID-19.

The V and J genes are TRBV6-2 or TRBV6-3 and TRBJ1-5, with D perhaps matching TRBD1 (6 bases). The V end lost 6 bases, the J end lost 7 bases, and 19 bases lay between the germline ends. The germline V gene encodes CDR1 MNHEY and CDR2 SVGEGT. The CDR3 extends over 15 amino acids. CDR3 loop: CASSPNRVRGQPQHF. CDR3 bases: TGTGCCAGCAGCCCGAACAGGGTCAGAGGACAGCCCCAGCATTTT.

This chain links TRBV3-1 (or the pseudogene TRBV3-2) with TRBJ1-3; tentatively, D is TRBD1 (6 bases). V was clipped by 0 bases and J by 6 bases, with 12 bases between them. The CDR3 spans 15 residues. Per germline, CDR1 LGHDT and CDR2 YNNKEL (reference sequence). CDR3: CASSQDGDRSNTIYF. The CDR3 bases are TGTGCCAGCAGCCAAGATGGAGACAGGTCAAACACCATATATTTT.

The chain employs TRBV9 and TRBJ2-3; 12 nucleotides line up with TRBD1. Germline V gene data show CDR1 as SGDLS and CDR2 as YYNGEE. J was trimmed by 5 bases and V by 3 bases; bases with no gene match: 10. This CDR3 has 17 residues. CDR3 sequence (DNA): TGTGCCAGCAGCGCCAACACGGGACAGGGGGCTATAGATACGCAGTATTTT. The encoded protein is CASSANTGQGAIDTQYF.

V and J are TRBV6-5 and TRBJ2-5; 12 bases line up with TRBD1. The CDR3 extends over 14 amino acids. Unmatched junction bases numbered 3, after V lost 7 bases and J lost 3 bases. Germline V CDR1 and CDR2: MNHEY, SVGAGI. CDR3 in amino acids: CASTGTGGEETQYF. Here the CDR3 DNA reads TGTGCCAGCACAGGGACAGGGGGCGAAGAGACCCAGTACTTC.

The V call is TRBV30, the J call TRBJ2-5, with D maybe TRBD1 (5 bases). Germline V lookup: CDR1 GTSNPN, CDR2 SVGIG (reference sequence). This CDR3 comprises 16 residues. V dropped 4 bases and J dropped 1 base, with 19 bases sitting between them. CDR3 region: CAWTSDPGWSQETQYF. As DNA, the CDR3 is TGTGCCTGGACCAGCGATCCAGGGTGGAGCCAAGAGACCCAGTACTTC.

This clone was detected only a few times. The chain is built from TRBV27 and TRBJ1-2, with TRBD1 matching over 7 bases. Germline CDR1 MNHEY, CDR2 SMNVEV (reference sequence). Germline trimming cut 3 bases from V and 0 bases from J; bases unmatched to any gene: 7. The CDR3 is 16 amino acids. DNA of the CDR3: TGTGCCAGCAGTTTTCATCCGGGACAGCCTAACTATGGCTACACCTTC. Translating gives CASSFHPGQPNYGYTF.

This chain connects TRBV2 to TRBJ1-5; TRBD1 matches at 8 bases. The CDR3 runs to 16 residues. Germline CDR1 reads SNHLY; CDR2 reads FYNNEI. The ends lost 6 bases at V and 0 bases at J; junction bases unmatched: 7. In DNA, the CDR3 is TGTGCCAGCAGCTGGGGAGACAGGGGTAGCAATCAGCCCCAGCATTTT. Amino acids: CASSWGDRGSNQPQHF. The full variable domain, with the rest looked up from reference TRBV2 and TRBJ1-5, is EPEVTQTPSHQVTQMGQEVILRCVPISNHLYFYWYRQILGQKVEFLVSFYNNEISEKSEIFDDQFSVERPDGSNFTLKIRSTKLEDSAMYFCASSWGDRGSNQPQHFGDGTRLSIL.

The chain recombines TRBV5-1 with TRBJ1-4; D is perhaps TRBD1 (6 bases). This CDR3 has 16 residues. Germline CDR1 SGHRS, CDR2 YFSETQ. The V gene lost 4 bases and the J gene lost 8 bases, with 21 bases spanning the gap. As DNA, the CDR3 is TGCGCCAGCAGCCCGGGAGGGGGGGGGCGAGGAGAAAAACTGTTTTTT. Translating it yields CASSPGGGGRGEKLFF.

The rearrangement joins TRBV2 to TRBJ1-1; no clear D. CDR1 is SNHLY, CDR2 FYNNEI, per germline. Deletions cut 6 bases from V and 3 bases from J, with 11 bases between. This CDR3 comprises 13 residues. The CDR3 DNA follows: TGTGCCAGCAGCTACCAGGAGGACACTGAAGCTTTCTTT. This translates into CASSYQEDTEAFF.

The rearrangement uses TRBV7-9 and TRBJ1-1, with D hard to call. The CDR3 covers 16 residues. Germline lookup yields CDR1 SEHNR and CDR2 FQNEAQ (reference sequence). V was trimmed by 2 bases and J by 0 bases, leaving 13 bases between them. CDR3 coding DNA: TGTGCCAGCAGCTTATCGGGTCCGGGGATGAACACTGAAGCTTTCTTT. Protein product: CASSLSGPGMNTEAFF.

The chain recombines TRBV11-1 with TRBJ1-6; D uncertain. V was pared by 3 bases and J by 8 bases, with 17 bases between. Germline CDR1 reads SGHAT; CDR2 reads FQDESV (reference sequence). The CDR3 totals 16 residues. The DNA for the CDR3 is TGTGCCAGCAGCTTGGGTCGGGTAACCGGGGATTCACCCCTCCACTTT. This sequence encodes CASSLGRVTGDSPLHF. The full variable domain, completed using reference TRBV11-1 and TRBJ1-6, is EAEVAQSPRYKITEKSQAVAFWCDPISGHATLYWYRQILGQGPELLVQFQDESVVDDSQLPKDRFSAERLKGVDSTLKIQPAELGDSAMYLCASSLGRVTGDSPLHFGNGTRLTVT.

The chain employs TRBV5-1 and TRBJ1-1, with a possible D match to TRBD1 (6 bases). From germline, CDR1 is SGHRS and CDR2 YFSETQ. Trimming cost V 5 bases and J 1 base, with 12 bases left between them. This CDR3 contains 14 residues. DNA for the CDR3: TGCGCCAGCAGAAGTGGACAGTCGAACACTGAAGCTTTCTTT. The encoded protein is CASRSGQSNTEAFF.

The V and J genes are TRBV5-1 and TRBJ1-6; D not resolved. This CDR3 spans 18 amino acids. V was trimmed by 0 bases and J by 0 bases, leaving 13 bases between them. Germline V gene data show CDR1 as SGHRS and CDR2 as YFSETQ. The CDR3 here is CASSLERYESSYNSPLHF. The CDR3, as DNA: TGCGCCAGCAGCTTGGAGAGATATGAGAGCTCCTATAATTCACCCCTCCACTTT.

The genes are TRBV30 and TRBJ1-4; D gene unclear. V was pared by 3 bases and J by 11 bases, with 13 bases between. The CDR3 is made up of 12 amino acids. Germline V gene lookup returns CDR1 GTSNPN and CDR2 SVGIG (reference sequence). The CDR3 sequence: CAWSSGLEKLFF. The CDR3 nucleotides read TGTGCCTGGAGCTCCGGCTTGGAGAAACTGTTTTTT. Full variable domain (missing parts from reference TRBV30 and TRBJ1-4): SQTIHQWPATLVQPVGSPLSLECTVEGTSNPNLYWYRQAAGRGLQLLFYSVGIGQISSEVPQNLSASRPQDRQFILSSKKLLLSDSGFYLCAWSSGLEKLFFGSGTQLSVL.

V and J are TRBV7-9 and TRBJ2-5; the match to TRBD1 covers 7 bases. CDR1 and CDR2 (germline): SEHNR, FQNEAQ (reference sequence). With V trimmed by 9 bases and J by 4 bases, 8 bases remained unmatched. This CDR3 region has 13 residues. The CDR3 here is CASRQGAIETQYF. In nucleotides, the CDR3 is TGTGCCAGTCGACAGGGTGCGATAGAGACCCAGTACTTC.

The CDR3 coding sequence is TGCGCCAGCAGGAGGGCCACAACAGGGTTCTACGAGCAGTACTTC. Translating it yields CASRRATTGFYEQYF. The chain combines TRBV10-1 with TRBJ2-7; weak D call: TRBD1 (6 bases). CDR3 length: 15 amino acids. The V gene lost 6 bases and the J gene lost 3 bases, with 18 bases spanning the gap. Germline V gene lookup returns CDR1 WNHNN and CDR2 SYGVQD (reference sequence).

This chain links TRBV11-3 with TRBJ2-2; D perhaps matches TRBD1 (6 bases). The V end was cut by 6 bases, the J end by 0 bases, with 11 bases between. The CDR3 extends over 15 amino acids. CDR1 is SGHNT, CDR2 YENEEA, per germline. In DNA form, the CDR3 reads TGTGCCAGCAGTGTACAGGGTACGAACACCGGGGAGCTGTTTTTT. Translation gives CASSVQGTNTGELFF.

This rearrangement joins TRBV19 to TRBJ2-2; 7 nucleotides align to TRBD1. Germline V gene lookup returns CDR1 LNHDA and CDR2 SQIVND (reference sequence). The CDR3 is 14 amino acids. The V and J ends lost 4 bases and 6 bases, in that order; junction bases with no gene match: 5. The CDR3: CASSRMGTAGELFF. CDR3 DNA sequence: TGTGCCAGTAGTAGAATGGGGACAGCCGGGGAGCTGTTTTTT.

The CDR3 is CAIRGQLDTEAFF. The CDR3 DNA is TGTGCCATCAGGGGACAGCTAGACACTGAAGCTTTCTTT. The chain combines TRBV10-3 with TRBJ1-1, with 7 bases that match TRBD1. The J segment lost 3 bases and the V segment lost 6 bases, leaving 4 bases of the junction unmatched. The CDR3 is made up of 13 amino acids. CDR1 ENHRY and CDR2 SYGVKD come from the germline V gene.

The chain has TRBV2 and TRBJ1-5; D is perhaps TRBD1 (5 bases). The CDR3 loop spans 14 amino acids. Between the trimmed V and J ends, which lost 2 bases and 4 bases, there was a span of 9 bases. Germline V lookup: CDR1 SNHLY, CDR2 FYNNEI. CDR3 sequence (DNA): TGTGCCAGCAGTGAAATGACAGATAATCAGCCCCAGCATTTT. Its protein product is CASSEMTDNQPQHF.

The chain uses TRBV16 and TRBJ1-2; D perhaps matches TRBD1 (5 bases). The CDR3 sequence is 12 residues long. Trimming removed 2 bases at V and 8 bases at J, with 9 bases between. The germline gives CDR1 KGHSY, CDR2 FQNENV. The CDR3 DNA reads TGTGCCAGCAGCCAAGATCGGGGGGGCTACACCTTC. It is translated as CASSQDRGGYTF.

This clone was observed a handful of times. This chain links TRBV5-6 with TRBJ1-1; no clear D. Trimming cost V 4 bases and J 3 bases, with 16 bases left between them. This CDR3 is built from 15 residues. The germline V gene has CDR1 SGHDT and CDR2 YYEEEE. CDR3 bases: TGTGCCAGCAGCCCATTGAGGGCTGATGACACTGAAGCTTTCTTT. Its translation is CASSPLRADDTEAFF. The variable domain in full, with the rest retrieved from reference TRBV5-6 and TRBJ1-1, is DAGVTQSPTHLIKTRGQQVTLRCSPKSGHDTVSWYQQALGQGPQFIFQYYEEEERQRGNFPDRFSGHQFPNYSSELNVNALLLGDSALYLCASSPLRADDTEAFFGQGTRLTVV.

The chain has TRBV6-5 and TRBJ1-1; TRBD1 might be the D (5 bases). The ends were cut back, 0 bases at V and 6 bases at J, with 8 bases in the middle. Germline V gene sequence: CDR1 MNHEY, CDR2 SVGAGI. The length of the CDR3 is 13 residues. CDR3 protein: CASSYSQGSEAFF. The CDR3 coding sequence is TGTGCCAGCAGTTACTCCCAGGGCTCTGAAGCTTTCTTT.

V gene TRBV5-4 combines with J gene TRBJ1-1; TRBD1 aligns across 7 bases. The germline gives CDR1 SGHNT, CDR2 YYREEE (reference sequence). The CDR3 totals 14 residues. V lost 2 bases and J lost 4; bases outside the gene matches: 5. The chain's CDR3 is CASSFGQDGTEAFF. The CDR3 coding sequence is TGTGCCAGCAGCTTCGGACAGGATGGCACTGAAGCTTTCTTT.

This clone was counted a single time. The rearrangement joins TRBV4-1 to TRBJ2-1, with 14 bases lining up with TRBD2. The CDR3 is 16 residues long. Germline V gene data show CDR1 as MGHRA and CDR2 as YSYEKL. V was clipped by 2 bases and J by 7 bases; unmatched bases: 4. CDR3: CASSQYGTSGGNEQFF. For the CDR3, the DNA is TGCGCCAGCAGCCAATATGGGACTAGCGGGGGTAATGAGCAGTTCTTC.

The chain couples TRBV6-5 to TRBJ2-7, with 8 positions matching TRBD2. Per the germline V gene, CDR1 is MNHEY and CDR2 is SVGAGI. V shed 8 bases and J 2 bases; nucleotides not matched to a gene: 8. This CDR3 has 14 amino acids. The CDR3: CASGRRRGAYEQYF. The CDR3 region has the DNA TGTGCCAGCGGGCGGCGGCGGGGGGCCTACGAGCAGTACTTC.

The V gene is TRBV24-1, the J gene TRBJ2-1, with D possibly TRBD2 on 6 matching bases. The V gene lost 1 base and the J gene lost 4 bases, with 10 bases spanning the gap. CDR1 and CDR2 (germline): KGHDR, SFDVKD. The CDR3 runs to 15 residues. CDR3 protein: CATSDFSGDYNEQFF. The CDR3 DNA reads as TGTGCCACCAGTGATTTCTCGGGGGATTACAATGAGCAGTTCTTC.

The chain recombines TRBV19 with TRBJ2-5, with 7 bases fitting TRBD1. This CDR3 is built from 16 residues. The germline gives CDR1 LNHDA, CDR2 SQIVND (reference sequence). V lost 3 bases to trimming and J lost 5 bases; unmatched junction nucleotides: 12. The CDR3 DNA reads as TGTGCCAGTAGTATGACTGGGACAGAAGGTTGGGAGACCCAGTACTTC. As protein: CASSMTGTEGWETQYF.

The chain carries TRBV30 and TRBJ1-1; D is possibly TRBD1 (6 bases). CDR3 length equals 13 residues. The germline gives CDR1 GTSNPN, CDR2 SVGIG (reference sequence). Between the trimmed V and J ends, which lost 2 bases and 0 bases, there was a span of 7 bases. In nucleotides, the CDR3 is TGTGCCTGGAGTAGGGACATGAACACTGAAGCTTTCTTT. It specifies CAWSRDMNTEAFF.

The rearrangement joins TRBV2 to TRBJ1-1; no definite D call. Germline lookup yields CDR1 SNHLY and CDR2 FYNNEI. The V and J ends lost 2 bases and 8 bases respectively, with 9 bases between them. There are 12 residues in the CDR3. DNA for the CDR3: TGTGCCAGCAGTGAACTACTACCAGAAGCTTTCTTT. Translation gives CASSELLPEAFF.

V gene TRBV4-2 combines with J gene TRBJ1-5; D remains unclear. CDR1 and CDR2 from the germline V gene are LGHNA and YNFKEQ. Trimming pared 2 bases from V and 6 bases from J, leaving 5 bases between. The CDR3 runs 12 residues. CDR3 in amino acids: CASSQSGQPQHF. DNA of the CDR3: TGTGCCAGCAGCCAATCCGGTCAGCCCCAGCATTTT.

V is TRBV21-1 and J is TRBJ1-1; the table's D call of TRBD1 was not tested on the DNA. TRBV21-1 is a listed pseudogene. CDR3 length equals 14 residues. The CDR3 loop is CASPGQGLDTEAFF. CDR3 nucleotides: TGTGCCAGCCCCGGGCAGGGGTTAGACACTGAAGCTTTCTTT.